Following are 20 T cell receptor beta chains from one sample sequenced in a study of beta chain features in type 1 diabetes. Since all of the isolated RNA was reverse transcribed, expressed TCRB transcripts were what got sequenced. Sequencing was performed with immunoSEQ multiplex PCR; in TCRdb, only in-frame clones are kept and a portion is missing. The sample yields around 350,000 clones, 10% to 15% seen once. The sample taken for sequencing was naive CD4+ T cells from blood. The receptors stem from a man between 18 and 29 years old in good health.

This clone was picked up a small number of times. This chain connects TRBV19 to TRBJ1-2; 10 bases are a match to TRBD1. Trimming took 4 bases from V and 4 from J; bases not matched to a gene: 3. Germline CDR1 and CDR2: LNHDA and SQIVND (reference sequence). The CDR3 length is 14 residues. The CDR3 DNA reads as TGTGCCAGTAGTAATGACAGGGGGCCCTATGGCTACACCTTC. This gives the protein CASSNDRGPYGYTF.

Regarding this clone: A much larger clone differs from this one at a single base, so this may be a read error. The chain recombines TRBV28 with TRBJ2-5; 7 positions agree with TRBD1. The CDR3 runs to 14 residues. Germline-derived CDR1 and CDR2 are MDHEN and SYDVKM. Trimming removed 6 bases from V and 1 base from J; junction bases left unmatched: 5. The CDR3 sequence: CASRPRDSQETQYF. The CDR3 DNA is TGTGCCAGCAGACCCCGGGACAGCCAAGAGACCCAGTACTTC.

Only a few counts were recorded for this clone. The chain is built from TRBV19 and TRBJ2-1, with 10 positions matching TRBD2. Germline V gives CDR1 LNHDA, CDR2 SQIVND (reference sequence). The trim removed 10 bases at V and 9 bases at J, leaving 12 bases unmatched. The CDR3 is made up of 14 amino acids. Here the CDR3 reads CATITLAGSGEQFF. CDR3 sequence (DNA): TGTGCCACCATCACACTAGCGGGAAGCGGTGAGCAGTTCTTC.

Only a few counts were recorded for this clone. The chain employs TRBV7-9 and TRBJ2-2; possibly TRBD2 for D (6 bases). There are 15 residues in the CDR3. CDR1 SEHNR and CDR2 FQNEAQ come from the germline V gene (reference sequence). V lost 5 bases to trimming and J lost 5 bases, with 15 bases between them. CDR3 nucleotides: TGTGCCAGCAGCCCCGCGGGGAGGAGGACCGGGGAGCTGTTTTTT. It specifies CASSPAGRRTGELFF.

The chain links TRBV30 to TRBJ1-2, with D possibly TRBD1 on 6 matching bases. Germline CDR1 GTSNPN, CDR2 SVGIG (reference sequence). The CDR3 runs to 14 residues. Trimming removed 2 bases at V and 7 bases at J, with 17 bases between. The CDR3 region has the DNA TGTGCCTGGAGTCAGAATCAGGGGAAGAGTGGCTACACCTTC. It codes for CAWSQNQGKSGYTF.

This clone was counted a few times. The genes are TRBV5-4 and TRBJ2-2, with unresolved D. The germline V and J ends were trimmed by 0 bases and 1 base, with 4 bases remaining between them. Germline lookup yields CDR1 SGHNT and CDR2 YYREEE (reference sequence). This CDR3 has 14 residues. CDR3 DNA: TGTGCCAGCAGCTTGGGTCGGAACACCGGGGAGCTGTTTTTT. Translated: CASSLGRNTGELFF.

The CDR3 DNA follows: TGTGCCAGCAGCTTAGTTGGGGACAGGGATTACAATGAGCAGTTCTTC. Translation: CASSLVGDRDYNEQFF. The J gene is TRBJ2-1, the V gene TRBV11-3; 9 nucleotides align to TRBD1. The CDR3 runs 16 residues. CDR1 and CDR2 from the germline V gene are SGHNT and YENEEA. The ends lost 1 base at V and 4 bases at J; junction bases unmatched: 5.

J is TRBJ2-3 and V is TRBV19; D may be TRBD2 (5 bases). Germline CDR1 reads LNHDA; CDR2 reads SQIVND (reference sequence). The CDR3 length is 13 residues. V was clipped by 4 bases and J by 6 bases, with 11 bases between them. The CDR3 spells CASSTGLDDTQYF. In nucleotides, the CDR3 is TGTGCCAGTAGTACCGGACTTGATGATACGCAGTATTTT.

This clone was counted a few times. V and J are TRBV7-3 and TRBJ2-2; no firm D call. Germline CDR1 reads SGHTA; CDR2 reads FQGTGA. Between the trimmed V and J ends, which lost 2 bases and 3 bases, there was a span of 10 bases. The CDR3 spans 15 residues. The CDR3 reads CASSLAIPYTGELFF. DNA for the CDR3: TGTGCCAGCAGCTTAGCGATCCCTTACACCGGGGAGCTGTTTTTT.

In this sample, this clone turned up a few times. The chain has TRBV6-1 and TRBJ2-1; 10 bases match TRBD2. Germline V gene sequence: CDR1 MNHNS, CDR2 SASEGT. The CDR3 loop spans 13 amino acids. The J segment lost 7 bases and the V segment lost 10 bases, leaving 7 bases of the junction unmatched. CDR3 in DNA: TGTGCCACTCGGACTAGCGGAAGAAATGAGCAGTTCTTC. Its translation is CATRTSGRNEQFF.

The table lists this clone with a few counts. The chain links TRBV14 to TRBJ2-1, with TRBD2 identical over 10 bases. The CDR3 covers 16 residues. V lost 3 bases, J lost 6 bases, and 8 bases stayed unmatched. Germline loops: CDR1 SGHDN, CDR2 FVKESK. The CDR3 loop reads CASSQSLAGLGNEQFF. The CDR3 nucleotides read TGTGCCAGCAGCCAGTCACTAGCGGGATTGGGCAATGAGCAGTTCTTC.

The chain carries TRBV30 and TRBJ2-2, with TRBD1 matching 10 bases. Germline CDR1 is GTSNPN and CDR2 is SVGIG (reference sequence). V gave up 5 bases and J gave up 7 bases; unmatched junction bases: 4. This CDR3 comprises 13 residues. Here the CDR3 reads CAWLGQGNGELFF. The CDR3 DNA follows: TGTGCCTGGCTGGGACAGGGGAACGGGGAGCTGTTTTTT.

This chain connects TRBV25-1 to TRBJ1-6; D possibly corresponds to TRBD1 (5 bases). Trimming took 4 bases from V and 14 from J, leaving 18 bases between them. The CDR3 runs to 14 residues. Germline V gene sequence: CDR1 MGHDK, CDR2 SYGVNS. CDR3 loop: CASSVVGGYEALHF. CDR3 in DNA: TGTGCCAGCAGTGTCGTGGGGGGGTACGAGGCCCTCCACTTT.

This rearrangement joins TRBV7-9 to TRBJ2-2; possibly TRBD1 for D (5 bases). Trimming removed 3 bases at V and 1 base at J, with 6 bases between. Germline CDR1 SEHNR, CDR2 FQNEAQ (reference sequence). There are 14 residues in the CDR3. Written as DNA, the CDR3 is TGTGCCAGCAGCTTCGGACAGAACACCGGGGAGCTGTTTTTT. Amino acids: CASSFGQNTGELFF. The whole variable domain, remainder taken from reference TRBV7-9 and TRBJ2-2, is DTGVSQNPRHKITKRGQNVTFRCDPISEHNRLYWYRQTLGQGPEFLTYFQNEAQLEKSRLLSDRFSAERPKGSFSTLEIQRTEQGDSAMYLCASSFGQNTGELFFGEGSRLTVL.

The gene calls are TRBV5-4 and TRBJ2-5, with 7 bases fitting TRBD1. The junction had 6 bases not matched to a gene; V was cut back by 4 bases and J by 0 bases. The CDR3 runs 15 residues. Germline CDR1 reads SGHNT; CDR2 reads YYREEE (reference sequence). CDR3 sequence: CASSRDSQYQETQYF. DNA for the CDR3: TGTGCCAGCAGCCGGGACAGCCAGTACCAAGAGACCCAGTACTTC. Using reference TRBV5-4 and TRBJ2-5 for the parts outside the CDR3, the full variable domain is ETGVTQSPTHLIKTRGQQVTLRCSSQSGHNTVSWYQQALGQGPQFIFQYYREEENGRGNFPPRFSGLQFPNYSSELNVNALELDDSALYLCASSRDSQYQETQYFGPGTRLLVL.

This clone came up a few times. This sequence joins TRBV30 and TRBJ2-3; tentative D call: TRBD2 (6 bases). V was shortened by 0 bases and J by 2 bases, with 9 bases between the two germline ends. The CDR3 spans 14 residues. Germline CDR1 and CDR2: GTSNPN and SVGIG (reference sequence). The CDR3 loop reads CAWSVGGNTDTQYF. Here the CDR3 DNA reads TGTGCCTGGAGTGTAGGAGGGAACACAGATACGCAGTATTTT.

V usage is TRBV14 and J usage is TRBJ2-1, with 11 bases identical to TRBD2. V trimming: 3 bases; J trimming: 7 bases; junction bases outside the gene matches: 8. Germline CDR1 and CDR2: SGHDN and FVKESK. The CDR3 has 16 residues. The CDR3 spells CASSHLAGGPGNEQFF. In nucleotides, the CDR3 is TGTGCCAGCAGCCATCTAGCGGGAGGACCGGGAAATGAGCAGTTCTTC.

This clone came up a few times. This sequence joins TRBV5-6 and TRBJ2-2; 8 bases map to TRBD1. Per germline, CDR1 SGHDT and CDR2 YYEEEE. The CDR3 is 15 residues long. The trim removed 0 bases at V and 4 bases at J, leaving 2 bases unmatched. CDR3 in DNA: TGTGCCAGCAGCTTGGCCAGGGGGCCCACCGGGGAGCTGTTTTTT. Protein sequence: CASSLARGPTGELFF.

This clone has a handful of counts. The genes are TRBV7-9 and TRBJ1-4, with D uncertain. The CDR3 extends over 11 amino acids. Germline CDR1 and CDR2: SEHNR and FQNEAQ (reference sequence). V was clipped by 5 bases and J by 8 bases, with 6 bases between them. The CDR3 is CASSPGEKLFF. As DNA, the CDR3 is TGTGCCAGCAGCCCGGGGGAAAAACTGTTTTTT.

This clone came up a few times. The J gene is TRBJ2-5, the V gene TRBV18; 7 bases align to TRBD1. J gave up 5 bases and V 1 base, and 1 base lay outside the gene matches. The CDR3 runs 13 residues. Germline V gives CDR1 KGHSH, CDR2 LQKENI. CDR3 region: CASSPQTGETQYF. Here the CDR3 DNA reads TGTGCCAGCTCACCACAGACAGGGGAGACCCAGTACTTC. The complete variable domain, with remaining parts taken from reference TRBV18 and TRBJ2-5, reads NAGVMQNPRHLVRRRGQEARLRCSPMKGHSHVYWYRQLPEEGLKFMVYLQKENIIDESGMPKERFSAEFPKEGPSILRIQQVVRGDSAAYFCASSPQTGETQYFGPGTRLLVL.